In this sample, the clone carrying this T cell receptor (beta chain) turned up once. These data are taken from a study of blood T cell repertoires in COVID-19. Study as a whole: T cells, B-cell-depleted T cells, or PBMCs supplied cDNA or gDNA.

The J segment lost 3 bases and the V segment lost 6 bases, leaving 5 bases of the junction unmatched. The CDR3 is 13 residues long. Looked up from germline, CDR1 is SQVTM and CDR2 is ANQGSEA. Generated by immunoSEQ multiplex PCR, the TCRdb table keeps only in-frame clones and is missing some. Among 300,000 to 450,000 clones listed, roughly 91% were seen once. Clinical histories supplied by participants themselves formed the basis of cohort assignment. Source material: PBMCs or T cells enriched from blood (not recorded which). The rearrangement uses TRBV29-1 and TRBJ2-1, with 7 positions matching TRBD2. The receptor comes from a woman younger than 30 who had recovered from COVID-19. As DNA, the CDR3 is TGCAGCGTAAGGGAGGGTAACTACAATGAGCAGTTCTTC. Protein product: CSVREGNYNEQFF.